The following is a T cell receptor (beta chain) sequence with its context. These data come from a study of blood T cell repertoires in COVID-19. Study information: Sites across the United States, Italy and Spain contributed samples from acute and convalescent COVID-19.

Here immunoSEQ multiplex PCR was the method, and the copy in TCRdb shows in-frame clones only, minus some. The sample contains about 140,000 clones, around 88% of which appear only once. The CDR3 length is 14 residues. Germline values: CDR1 SGHTA, CDR2 FQGNSA. Trimming cost V 3 bases and J 7 bases, with 16 bases left between them. The source is a woman aged 60-75 years with acute or convalescent COVID-19. What was sequenced was peripheral blood. This sequence joins TRBV7-2 and TRBJ2-7, with D perhaps TRBD1 (6 bases). The CDR3 region has the DNA TGTGCCAGCAGCTTTACACAGGGATTGGGGGAGCAGTACTTC. Protein sequence: CASSFTQGLGEQYF. The variable domain in full, with the rest retrieved from reference TRBV7-2 and TRBJ2-7, is GAGVSQSPSNKVTEKGKDVELRCDPISGHTALYWYRQSLGQGLEFLIYFQGNSAPDKSGLPSDRFSAERTGGSVSTLTIQRTQQEDSAVYLCASSFTQGLGEQYFGPGTRLTVT.